This TCR beta chain was observed in a study of blood T cells in healthy people across ages. It was with a sample-barcoded 5' primer and a J-beta primer mix that a second PCR of roughly 7 to 12 cycles was run. TCRdb itself ran the 5' RACE reads through MiXCR, one entry per CDR3 protein. Of about 1.4 million distinct CDR3 sequences listed, around 59% are singletons. Germline loops: CDR1 SSHAT, CDR2 FNYEAQ (reference sequence). The length of the CDR3 is 14 residues. About this clonotype itself: One end of the junction varies from germline; a read error may be responsible.

The sequenced material came from blood. The sequence derives from a man aged 18 to 35 in good health. This chain joins TRBV7-7 and TRBJ2-5, with 9 bases fitting TRBD1. The DNA of the CDR3 is TGTGCTAGCAGTCCAATCGGGACAGGGAAGACCCAGTACTTC. Its protein is CASSPIGTGKTQYF.